Listed below are T cell receptor beta chains from one sample, sequenced in a study of CD8+ T cells in alopecia areata. The table came from immunoSEQ multiplex PCR; TCRdb's copy has only in-frame clones and leaves some out. The sample consists of some 180,000 clones, 40% to 65% of them appearing once. Sequencing was performed on CD8+ T cells sorted from blood, taken at approximately week 52, from a patient treated with tofacitinib. These receptors were obtained from a human donor with alopecia areata. Each CDR3 is given without its conserved first and last residue. Fields, in order: CDR3 length, D gene, J gene, V gene, CDR3 protein. A D gene is named only where the DNA matches it firmly.

len: 8; d_gene: -; j_gene: TRBJ1-1; v_gene: TRBV7-2; CDR3aa: ARDGHEAF
len: 15; d_gene: -; j_gene: TRBJ1-1; v_gene: TRBV5-1; CDR3aa: ASSLARGRNLNTEAF
len: 11; d_gene: TRBD1; j_gene: TRBJ1-1; v_gene: TRBV7-9; CDR3aa: ASDKGALSEAF
len: 14; d_gene: -; j_gene: TRBJ2-5; v_gene: TRBV7-2; CDR3aa: ASSSHTGTRGETQY
len: 11; d_gene: -; j_gene: TRBJ1-1; v_gene: TRBV13; CDR3aa: ASSLGGDTEAF
len: 12; d_gene: -; j_gene: TRBJ1-2; v_gene: TRBV25-1; CDR3aa: ASSVTGEYAGYT
len: 18; d_gene: -; j_gene: TRBJ2-6; v_gene: TRBV30; CDR3aa: AWLPPFAGLLSSGANVLT
len: 13; d_gene: TRBD2; j_gene: TRBJ2-7; v_gene: TRBV7-6; CDR3aa: ASSLEAGNSYEQY
len: 11; d_gene: -; j_gene: TRBJ1-2; v_gene: TRBV7-2; CDR3aa: ASLTGGDYGYT
len: 12; d_gene: -; j_gene: TRBJ2-6; v_gene: TRBV10-3; CDR3aa: ASSYNSGANVLT
len: 11; d_gene: TRBD1; j_gene: TRBJ2-7; v_gene: TRBV10-3; CDR3aa: AISVEGAGEQY
len: 11; d_gene: -; j_gene: TRBJ2-7; v_gene: TRBV13; CDR3aa: ASSSGLRYEQY
len: 13; d_gene: TRBD2; j_gene: TRBJ2-2; v_gene: TRBV27; CDR3aa: ASSFGSGGVGELF
len: 13; d_gene: -; j_gene: TRBJ1-2; v_gene: TRBV30; CDR3aa: AWSDPWGAQGGYT
len: 12; d_gene: -; j_gene: TRBJ1-1; v_gene: TRBV27; CDR3aa: ASSLPGMNTEAF
len: 13; d_gene: TRBD2; j_gene: TRBJ2-1; v_gene: TRBV29-1; CDR3aa: SVERRGDSYNEQF
len: 12; d_gene: -; j_gene: TRBJ1-6; v_gene: TRBV7-3; CDR3aa: ASSLGGANSPLH
len: 11; d_gene: TRBD1; j_gene: TRBJ1-1; v_gene: TRBV30; CDR3aa: AWSPGTGLEAF
len: 12; d_gene: -; j_gene: TRBJ2-5; v_gene: TRBV29-1; CDR3aa: SVDLGSNQETQY
len: 9; d_gene: -; j_gene: TRBJ1-1; v_gene: TRBV29-1; CDR3aa: SVARDTEAF
len: 11; d_gene: -; j_gene: TRBJ2-5; v_gene: TRBV30; CDR3aa: AWKVLYQETQY
len: 13; d_gene: -; j_gene: TRBJ2-1; v_gene: TRBV29-1; CDR3aa: SAPGGTVSYNEQF
len: 9; d_gene: -; j_gene: TRBJ1-1; v_gene: TRBV5-6; CDR3aa: ASLGDTEAF
len: 9; d_gene: -; j_gene: TRBJ1-1; v_gene: TRBV9; CDR3aa: AGRVCTEAF
len: 12; d_gene: -; j_gene: TRBJ2-5; v_gene: TRBV11-1; CDR3aa: ASSTVTDSETQY
len: 13; d_gene: -; j_gene: TRBJ2-2; v_gene: TRBV7-3; CDR3aa: ASSPPGGRDGELF
len: 11; d_gene: -; j_gene: TRBJ2-7; v_gene: TRBV4-2; CDR3aa: ASSLNAGLEQY
len: 11; d_gene: -; j_gene: TRBJ1-2; v_gene: TRBV9; CDR3aa: ASSVGGNYGYT
len: 11; d_gene: -; j_gene: TRBJ2-5; v_gene: TRBV5-1; CDR3aa: ASSLENQETQY
len: 13; d_gene: TRBD1; j_gene: TRBJ1-5; v_gene: TRBV29-1; CDR3aa: SVEDGTGGNQPQH
len: 11; d_gene: -; j_gene: TRBJ2-2; v_gene: TRBV9; CDR3aa: ASSATALGELF
len: 13; d_gene: TRBD2; j_gene: TRBJ2-3; v_gene: TRBV6-5; CDR3aa: ASSVTSGGADTQY
len: 13; d_gene: -; j_gene: TRBJ2-1; v_gene: TRBV14; CDR3aa: ASSHTRSSYNEQF
len: 16; d_gene: TRBD1; j_gene: TRBJ2-3; v_gene: TRBV2; CDR3aa: ASTPDRGQAYGTDTQY
len: 14; d_gene: -; j_gene: TRBJ2-7; v_gene: TRBV19; CDR3aa: ASSIGSVGPPYEQY
len: 11; d_gene: TRBD1; j_gene: TRBJ1-1; v_gene: TRBV4-1; CDR3aa: ASSPTGFTEAF
len: 11; d_gene: -; j_gene: TRBJ2-1; v_gene: TRBV5-6; CDR3aa: ASSLLDRNEQF
len: 16; d_gene: TRBD2; j_gene: TRBJ2-3; v_gene: TRBV10-3; CDR3aa: ASENAYPGGGSTDTQY
len: 12; d_gene: TRBD2; j_gene: TRBJ2-7; v_gene: TRBV6-1; CDR3aa: ASNNRDYDYEQY
len: 10; d_gene: -; j_gene: TRBJ2-2; v_gene: TRBV29-1; CDR3aa: SVAQGSGELF
len: 13; d_gene: -; j_gene: TRBJ1-2; v_gene: TRBV7-9; CDR3aa: ASSPAVPHESGYT
len: 10; d_gene: -; j_gene: TRBJ2-3; v_gene: TRBV11-2; CDR3aa: ASRPDADTQY
len: 11; d_gene: -; j_gene: TRBJ2-1; v_gene: TRBV4-1; CDR3aa: ASSQERSNEQF
len: 16; d_gene: TRBD2; j_gene: TRBJ2-4; v_gene: TRBV7-8; CDR3aa: ASSPALRGGDSKNIQY
len: 12; d_gene: -; j_gene: TRBJ2-1; v_gene: TRBV29-1; CDR3aa: SVPHRGAYNEQF
len: 12; d_gene: TRBD1; j_gene: TRBJ2-1; v_gene: TRBV19; CDR3aa: ASARQGPYNEQF
len: 11; d_gene: TRBD1; j_gene: TRBJ1-1; v_gene: TRBV2; CDR3aa: ASREQGRTEAF
len: 10; d_gene: -; j_gene: TRBJ2-6; v_gene: TRBV29-1; CDR3aa: SAYSGANVLT
len: 12; d_gene: TRBD1; j_gene: TRBJ2-7; v_gene: TRBV10-3; CDR3aa: AISEADRVYEQY
len: 14; d_gene: TRBD2; j_gene: TRBJ2-7; v_gene: TRBV7-2; CDR3aa: ASSPRLAGNPYEQY
len: 13; d_gene: -; j_gene: TRBJ2-7; v_gene: TRBV5-1; CDR3aa: ASSLGPEGSYEQY
len: 11; d_gene: -; j_gene: TRBJ2-7; v_gene: TRBV6-5; CDR3aa: ASSSSGSYEQY
len: 13; d_gene: -; j_gene: TRBJ2-1; v_gene: TRBV13; CDR3aa: ASSSRIVGLNEQF
len: 11; d_gene: -; j_gene: TRBJ1-6; v_gene: TRBV18; CDR3aa: ASSPRQNSPLH
len: 13; d_gene: -; j_gene: TRBJ2-2; v_gene: TRBV15; CDR3aa: ATSLDNRDTGELF
len: 9; d_gene: -; j_gene: TRBJ2-1; v_gene: TRBV7-9; CDR3aa: ASSPDNEQF
len: 13; d_gene: -; j_gene: TRBJ1-1; v_gene: TRBV14; CDR3aa: ASSPTGFLNTEAF
len: 11; d_gene: -; j_gene: TRBJ2-1; v_gene: TRBV4-2; CDR3aa: ASSQDSGPEQF
len: 11; d_gene: -; j_gene: TRBJ2-1; v_gene: TRBV5-6; CDR3aa: ASSAPGSDEQF